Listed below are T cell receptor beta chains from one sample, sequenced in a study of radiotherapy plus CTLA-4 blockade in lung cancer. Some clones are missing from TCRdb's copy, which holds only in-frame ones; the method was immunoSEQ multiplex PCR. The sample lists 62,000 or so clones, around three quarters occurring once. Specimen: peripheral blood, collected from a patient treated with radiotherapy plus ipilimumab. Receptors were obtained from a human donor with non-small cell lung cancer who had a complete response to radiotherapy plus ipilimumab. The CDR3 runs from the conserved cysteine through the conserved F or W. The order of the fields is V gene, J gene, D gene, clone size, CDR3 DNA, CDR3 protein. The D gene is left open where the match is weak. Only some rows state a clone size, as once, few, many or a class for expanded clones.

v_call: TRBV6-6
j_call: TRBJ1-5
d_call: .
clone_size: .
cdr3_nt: TGTGCCAGCAGTTACGGAGACAGGATCAATCAGCCCCAGCATTTT
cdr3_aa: CASSYGDRINQPQHF

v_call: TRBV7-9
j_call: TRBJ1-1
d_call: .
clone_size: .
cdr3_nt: TGTGCCAGCAGTCGGGCCCGCGGTGAAGCTTTCTTT
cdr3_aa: CASSRARGEAFF

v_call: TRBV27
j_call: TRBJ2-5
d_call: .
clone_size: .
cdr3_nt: TGTGCCAGCAGTTTATGGGCCCGGGACAACCAAGAGACCCAGTACTTC
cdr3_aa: CASSLWARDNQETQYF

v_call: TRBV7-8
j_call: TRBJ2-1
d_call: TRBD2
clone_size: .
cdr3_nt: TGTGCCAGCACGGAGGGGGGGCGGGAGGTTTACAATGAGCAGTTCTTC
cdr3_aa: CASTEGGREVYNEQFF

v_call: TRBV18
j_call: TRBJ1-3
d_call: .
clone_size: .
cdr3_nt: TGTGCCACCCCACAGGTGCGACTACCTGATTCTGGAAACACCATATATTTT
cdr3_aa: CATPQVRLPDSGNTIYF

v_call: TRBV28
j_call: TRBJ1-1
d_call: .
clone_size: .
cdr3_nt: TGTGCCAGCAGTTTATGGGCGGGGACGGGGACTGAAGCTTTCTTT
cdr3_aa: CASSLWAGTGTEAFF

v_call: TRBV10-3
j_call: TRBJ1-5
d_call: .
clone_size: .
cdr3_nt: TGTGCCATCAGTGCTGGGATCAATCAGCCCCAGCATTTT
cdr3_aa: CAISAGINQPQHF

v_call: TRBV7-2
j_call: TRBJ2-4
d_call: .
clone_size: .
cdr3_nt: TGTGCCAGCAGCTTAGGAGCAGGTCGCTTAGCCAAAAACATTCAGTACTTC
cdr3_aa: CASSLGAGRLAKNIQYF

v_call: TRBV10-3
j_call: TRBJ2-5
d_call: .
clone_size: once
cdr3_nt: TGTGCCGGCCGAGCGGACAGCCAAGAGACCCAGTACTTC
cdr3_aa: CAGRADSQETQYF

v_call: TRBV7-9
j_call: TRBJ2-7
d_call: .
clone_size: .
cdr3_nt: TGTGCCAGCAGCCGTCCCAGGGGCGAGCAGTACTTC
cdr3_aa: CASSRPRGEQYF

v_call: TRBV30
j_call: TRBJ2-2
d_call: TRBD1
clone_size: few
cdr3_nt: TGTGCCTGGAGTCATTCCGGGACAGGGGGCACCGGGGAGCTGTTTTTT
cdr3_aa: CAWSHSGTGGTGELFF

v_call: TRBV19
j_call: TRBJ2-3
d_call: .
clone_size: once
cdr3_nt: TGTGCCAGTAGTGGTGATGCGGATCATGACCCAGATACGCAGTATTTT
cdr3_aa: CASSGDADHDPDTQYF

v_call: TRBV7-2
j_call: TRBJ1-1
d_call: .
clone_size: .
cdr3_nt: TGTGCCAGCAGCTTATATCGTGAGGCGGACACTGAAGCTTTCTTT
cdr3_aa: CASSLYREADTEAFF

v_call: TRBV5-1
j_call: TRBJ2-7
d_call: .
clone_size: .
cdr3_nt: TGCGCCAGCAGCTTGGCCCCTAGTGAGGTGAGCTACGAGCAGTACTTC
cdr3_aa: CASSLAPSEVSYEQYF

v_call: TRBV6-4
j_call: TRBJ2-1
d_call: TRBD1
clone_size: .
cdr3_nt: TGTGCCAGCAGCCCCCAGGGGGAACAGGATGAGCAGTTCTTC
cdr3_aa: CASSPQGEQDEQFF

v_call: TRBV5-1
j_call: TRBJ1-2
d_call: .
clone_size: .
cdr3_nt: TGCGCCAGCAGCTTGGACAGCACTAACTATGGCTACACCTTC
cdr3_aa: CASSLDSTNYGYTF

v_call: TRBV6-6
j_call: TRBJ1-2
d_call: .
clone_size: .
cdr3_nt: TGTGCCAGCAGTATCAGGGGAGCTAACTATGGCTACACCTTC
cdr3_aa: CASSIRGANYGYTF

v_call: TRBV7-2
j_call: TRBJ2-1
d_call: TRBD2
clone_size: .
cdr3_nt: TGTGCCAGCAGCTTAGCGACTAGCCCCCCCTACAATGAGCAGTTCTTC
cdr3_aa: CASSLATSPPYNEQFF

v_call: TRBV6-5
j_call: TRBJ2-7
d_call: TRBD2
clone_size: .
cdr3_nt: TGTGCCAGCAGTTACCCGGGACTAGCGGGGCGCGAGCAGTACTTC
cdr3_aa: CASSYPGLAGREQYF

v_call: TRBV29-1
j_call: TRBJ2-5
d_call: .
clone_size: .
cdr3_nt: TGCAGCGTGGACAGAAGAGAGACCCAGTACTTC
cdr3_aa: CSVDRRETQYF

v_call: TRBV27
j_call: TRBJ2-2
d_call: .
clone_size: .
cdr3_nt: TGTGCCAGCAGTTTGTTATGGGACCCGGTTAGAGATATTGGGGAGCTGTTTTTT
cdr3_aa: CASSLLWDPVRDIGELFF

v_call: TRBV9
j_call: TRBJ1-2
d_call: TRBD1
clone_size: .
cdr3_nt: TGTGCCAGCAGCCCAACGGTTCGGGACAGGGCCGGTGATGGCTACACCTTC
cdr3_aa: CASSPTVRDRAGDGYTF

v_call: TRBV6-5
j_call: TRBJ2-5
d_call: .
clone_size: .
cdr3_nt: TGTGCCAGCCGCCACCGAGAGACCCAGTACTTC
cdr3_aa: CASRHRETQYF

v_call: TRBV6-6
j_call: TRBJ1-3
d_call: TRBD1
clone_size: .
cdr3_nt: TGTGCCAGCAGTTCCTCGGACAGGGAGGCAGGAAACACCATATATTTT
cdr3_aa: CASSSSDREAGNTIYF

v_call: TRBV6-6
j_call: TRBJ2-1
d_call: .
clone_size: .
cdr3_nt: TGTGCCAGCAGCCCCGACAGTCCCAATGAGCAGTTCTTC
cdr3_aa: CASSPDSPNEQFF

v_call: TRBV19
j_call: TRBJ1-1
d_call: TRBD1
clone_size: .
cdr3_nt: TGTGCCAGTAGTAGGGGACAGCGTAACACTGAAGCTTTCTTT
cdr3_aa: CASSRGQRNTEAFF

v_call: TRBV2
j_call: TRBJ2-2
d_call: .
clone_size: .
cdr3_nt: TGTGCCAGCAGTTTTTACTCCGGACAACCGACGCCCGGGGAGCTGTTTTTT
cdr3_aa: CASSFYSGQPTPGELFF

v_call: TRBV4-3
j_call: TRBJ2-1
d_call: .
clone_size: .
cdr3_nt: TGCGCCAGCAGCCAAGATGGGCGAGACGAGCAGTTCTTC
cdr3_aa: CASSQDGRDEQFF

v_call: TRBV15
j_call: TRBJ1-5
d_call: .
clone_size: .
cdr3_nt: TGTGCCACCAGCCTCAAACGGCGGGGGGTGAGCCAGCCCCAGCATTTT
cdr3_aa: CATSLKRRGVSQPQHF

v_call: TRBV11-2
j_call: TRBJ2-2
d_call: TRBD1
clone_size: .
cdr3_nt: TGTGCCAGCACCCGGACAGGGGGCTACACCGGGGAGCTGTTTTTT
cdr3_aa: CASTRTGGYTGELFF

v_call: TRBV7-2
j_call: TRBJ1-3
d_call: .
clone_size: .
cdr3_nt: TGTGCCAGCAGCATCTCTGGAAACACCATATATTTT
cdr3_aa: CASSISGNTIYF

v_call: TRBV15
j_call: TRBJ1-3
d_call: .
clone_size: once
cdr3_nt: TGTGCCACCAGCAGAGTCGCGGGCGTGGCCTCTGGAAACACCATATATTTT
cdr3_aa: CATSRVAGVASGNTIYF

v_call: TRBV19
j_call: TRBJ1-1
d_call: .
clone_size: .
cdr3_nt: TGTGCCAGTAGTATCGCTACTATGAACACTGAAGCTTTCTTT
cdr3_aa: CASSIATMNTEAFF

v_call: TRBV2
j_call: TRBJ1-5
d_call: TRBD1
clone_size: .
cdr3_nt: TGTGCCAGCAGGGGGACAGGGGATAGCAATCAGCCCCAGCATTTT
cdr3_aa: CASRGTGDSNQPQHF

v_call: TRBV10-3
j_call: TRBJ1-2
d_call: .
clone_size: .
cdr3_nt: TGTGCCATCAGTGAGGGCAGGGGCTATGGCTACACCTTC
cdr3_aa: CAISEGRGYGYTF

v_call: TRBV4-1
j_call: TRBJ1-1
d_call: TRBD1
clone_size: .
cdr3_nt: TGCGCCAGCAGCCAAGGTCGGGACAGGGGCACTGAAGCTTTCTTT
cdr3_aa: CASSQGRDRGTEAFF

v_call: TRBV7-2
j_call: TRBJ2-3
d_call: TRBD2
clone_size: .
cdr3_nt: TGTGCCAGCAGCTTGGATAGCGGGAGTTCAGATACGCAGTATTTT
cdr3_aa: CASSLDSGSSDTQYF

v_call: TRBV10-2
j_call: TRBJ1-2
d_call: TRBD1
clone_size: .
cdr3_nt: TGCGCCAGCAAGTCGGGACAGGGCGTACCTGGCTACACCTTC
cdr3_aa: CASKSGQGVPGYTF

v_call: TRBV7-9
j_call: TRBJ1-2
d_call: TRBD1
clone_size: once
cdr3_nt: TGTGCCAGCAGCCCCCGGGACAGAATTAACTATGGCTACACCTTC
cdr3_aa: CASSPRDRINYGYTF

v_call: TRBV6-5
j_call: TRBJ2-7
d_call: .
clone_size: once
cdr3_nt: TGTGCCAGCAGTCCAGGGATCGCGCAGTACTTC
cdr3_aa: CASSPGIAQYF

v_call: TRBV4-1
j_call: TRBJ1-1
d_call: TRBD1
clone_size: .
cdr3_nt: TGCGCCAGCAGCCAAGATGGGGGCAGGGGGACTTGGACTGAAGCTTTCTTT
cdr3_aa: CASSQDGGRGTWTEAFF

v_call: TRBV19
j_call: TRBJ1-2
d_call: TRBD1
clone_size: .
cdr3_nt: TGTGCCAGTAGTATAAGCGGGACAGATAACTATGGCTACACCTTC
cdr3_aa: CASSISGTDNYGYTF